This section outlines one T cell receptor (beta chain) sequence together with its context. Its antigen is as yet unknown. Primers: 60 Vbeta forward and 13 Jbeta reverse. Generated by immunoSEQ multiplex PCR, the TCRdb table keeps only in-frame clones and is missing some. The sample has about 240,000 clones, about 86% seen once. The sample comes from a study of cytomegalovirus exposure and HLA in healthy donors. Overall study findings and caveats: HLA alleles were associated with roughly 15,000 TCR beta sequences in a later analysis at 0.05 false discovery rate. With high specificity and sensitivity, the classifier reportedly diagnosed cytomegalovirus status.

It was healthy bone marrow donors who served as donors. The sequence was collected from a woman aged 55-75 years in good health and CMV-seropositive. Input material: PBMCs.

Here the CDR3 reads CASSLGLAGNSYEQYF. CDR3 sequence (DNA): TGTGCCAGCAGCTTGGGACTAGCGGGGAACTCCTACGAGCAGTACTTC. V is TRBV5-4 and J is TRBJ2-7, with 11 positions matching TRBD2. The CDR3 extends over 16 amino acids. V shed 0 bases and J 0 bases; nucleotides not matched to a gene: 2. Per the germline V gene, CDR1 is SGHNT and CDR2 is YYREEE (reference sequence). The complete variable domain, with remaining parts taken from reference TRBV5-4 and TRBJ2-7, reads ETGVTQSPTHLIKTRGQQVTLRCSSQSGHNTVSWYQQALGQGPQFIFQYYREEENGRGNFPPRFSGLQFPNYSSELNVNALELDDSALYLCASSLGLAGNSYEQYFGPGTRLTVT.